This T cell receptor beta chain was obtained from a study of T cells in Graves' hyperthyroidism and ophthalmopathy. Overall study context: Peripheral blood was secured at the point of initial diagnosis, before any treatment.

Lactation, pregnancy, other autoimmune disease or uncontrolled infection excluded patients. The PBMCs were taken from over 9.5 ml of fresh peripheral blood. Researchers amplified the TCR beta CDR3 regions from RNA transcripts. HTBI primers were used for first-round RT-PCR of the TCR CDR3. TCRdb re-called the multiplex PCR reads through MiXCR, storing one row per CDR3 protein. Counted here are 500,000 or so distinct CDR3 sequences, 15% to 20% occurring once; the ten biggest clones make up 15% to 20%. This clonotype was observed a few times. Trimming stripped 4 bases from V and 6 bases from J, with 11 bases between. The CDR3 consists of 13 residues. Germline loops: CDR1 MGHRA, CDR2 YSYEKL.

This TCR was recovered from a woman younger than 35 with Graves' ophthalmopathy. The rearrangement links TRBV4-1 to TRBJ2-3; D not certain. The specimen was blood. The CDR3 sequence: CASSPDLEDTQYF. As DNA, the CDR3 is TGCGCCAGCAGCCCGGACCTTGAGGATACGCAGTATTTT.